This is a list of T cell receptor beta chains from one sample in a study of cytomegalovirus exposure and HLA in healthy donors. Method: immunoSEQ multiplex PCR; TCRdb's copy keeps in-frame clones and lacks some. The sample carries some 180,000 clones, around 76% recorded once. Sequenced: PBMCs. These receptors came from a middle-aged man in good health and CMV-seronegative. CDR3s leave out the opening cysteine and the closing phenylalanine or tryptophan.

j_call: TRBJ1-2; v_call: TRBV12-5; cdr3_aa: ASGLDPGTYGYT
j_call: TRBJ2-3; v_call: TRBV25-1; cdr3_aa: ASEPWSSGRGTDTQY
j_call: TRBJ2-7; v_call: TRBV7-2; cdr3_aa: ASSLRGGQTYEQY
j_call: TRBJ2-1; v_call: TRBV11-3; cdr3_aa: ASSSPKRYNEQF
j_call: TRBJ1-1; v_call: TRBV14; cdr3_aa: ASSLSLNTEAF
j_call: TRBJ1-1; v_call: TRBV2; cdr3_aa: ASSAFTGNTEAF
j_call: TRBJ2-7; v_call: TRBV7-2; cdr3_aa: ASSLGIRSYEQY
j_call: TRBJ2-1; v_call: TRBV20-1; cdr3_aa: RAGSNDEQF
j_call: TRBJ1-5; v_call: TRBV28; cdr3_aa: ASSLDGATSQPQH
j_call: TRBJ2-2; v_call: TRBV4-3; cdr3_aa: ASSYSAGGGTGELF
j_call: TRBJ1-1; v_call: TRBV7-9; cdr3_aa: ASSVGQGSEAF
j_call: TRBJ2-5; v_call: TRBV7-2; cdr3_aa: ASTLSGRYQETQY
j_call: TRBJ2-2; v_call: TRBV5-4; cdr3_aa: ASSRDSPNTGELF
j_call: TRBJ1-2; v_call: TRBV28; cdr3_aa: ASSSGGIPNYGYT
j_call: TRBJ2-3; v_call: TRBV6-5; cdr3_aa: ASSRTRSRDTQY
j_call: TRBJ2-5; v_call: TRBV10-2; cdr3_aa: ASTPSRETQY
j_call: TRBJ1-1; v_call: TRBV2; cdr3_aa: ASSSPGGWGFKNTEAF
j_call: TRBJ2-1; v_call: TRBV7-6; cdr3_aa: ASSGMTSGGYNEQF
j_call: TRBJ1-3; v_call: TRBV6-5; cdr3_aa: ASRTTRGTIY
j_call: TRBJ1-4; v_call: TRBV30; cdr3_aa: AWSGGQGAGGEKLF
j_call: TRBJ1-1; v_call: TRBV28; cdr3_aa: ASSLGGGNTEAF
j_call: TRBJ1-1; v_call: TRBV28; cdr3_aa: ASSSTGGKNTEAF
j_call: TRBJ2-3; v_call: TRBV27; cdr3_aa: ASSFGRLTVDTQY
j_call: TRBJ1-1; v_call: TRBV28; cdr3_aa: ASSLPGVTEAF
j_call: TRBJ2-5; v_call: TRBV6-1; cdr3_aa: ASSNGQTYQETQY
j_call: TRBJ2-2; v_call: TRBV5-4; cdr3_aa: ASSFGGRASAGELF
j_call: TRBJ2-7; v_call: TRBV19; cdr3_aa: ASTPDRGHEQY
j_call: TRBJ2-3; v_call: TRBV7-8; cdr3_aa: ASSPTGTGTDTQY
j_call: TRBJ1-2; v_call: TRBV30; cdr3_aa: AWSVPGQVYT
j_call: TRBJ1-2; v_call: TRBV5-1; cdr3_aa: ASSLGPGQGAGYT
j_call: TRBJ1-5; v_call: TRBV7-3; cdr3_aa: ASSSPVGTGGRGNQPQH
j_call: TRBJ1-5; v_call: TRBV4-1; cdr3_aa: ASSQDPRLQPQH
j_call: TRBJ2-2; v_call: TRBV7-3; cdr3_aa: ASSLGQGAGELF
j_call: TRBJ2-3; v_call: TRBV27; cdr3_aa: ASSRPGAGDRNTQY
j_call: TRBJ1-2; v_call: TRBV6-1; cdr3_aa: ASSEGQGNYGYT
j_call: TRBJ1-4; v_call: TRBV28; cdr3_aa: ASSGGDRGREKLF
j_call: TRBJ2-5; v_call: TRBV30; cdr3_aa: AWNRNGGPTETQY
j_call: TRBJ1-4; v_call: TRBV27; cdr3_aa: ASSLQGAGEKLF
j_call: TRBJ2-7; v_call: TRBV7-3; cdr3_aa: ASSLGGSWAYEQY
j_call: TRBJ2-1; v_call: TRBV11-3; cdr3_aa: ASSLSQIEQF
j_call: TRBJ2-3; v_call: TRBV13; cdr3_aa: ASSSTGDTQY
j_call: TRBJ1-2; v_call: TRBV7-9; cdr3_aa: ASSLVQADGYT
j_call: TRBJ2-7; v_call: TRBV6-5; cdr3_aa: ASTPVRAAREQY
j_call: TRBJ1-5; v_call: TRBV19; cdr3_aa: ASSLTGSSQPQH
j_call: TRBJ1-3; v_call: TRBV5-1; cdr3_aa: ASSFDPGVVSGNTIY